The rows below give T cell receptor beta chains drawn from one sample of a study of T cells in Graves' hyperthyroidism and ophthalmopathy. TCRdb re-derived calls from the multiplex PCR reads in MiXCR, one entry per CDR3 protein. The table includes hundreds of thousands of distinct CDR3 sequences, roughly 14% detected once. Sequencing input: blood. Receptor source: a woman between 40 and 55 years old with Graves' ophthalmopathy. Each CDR3 is given with its conserved first and last residue. A D gene is named only where the DNA matches it firmly. Size is omitted from some rows. Given values are once, few, many or a class for expanded clones.

J gene	V gene	clone size	D gene	CDR3 protein	CDR3 DNA
TRBJ2-5	TRBV7-2	many	.	CASSPMGLVVTQYF	TGTGCCAGCAGCCCTATGGGGTTGGTCGTGACCCAGTACTTC
TRBJ1-2	TRBV6-1	many	.	CASSTTGFVDYGYTF	TGTGCCAGCAGCACAACAGGGTTCGTGGACTATGGCTACACCTTC
TRBJ2-5	TRBV7-6	many	.	CASSLNLQETQYF	TGTGCCAGCAGCTTAAACCTACAAGAGACCCAGTACTTC
TRBJ2-7	TRBV6-1	.	TRBD2	CASSKAPDSGPYEQYF	TGTGCCAGCAGCAAGGCCCCCGATAGCGGGCCATACGAGCAGTACTTC
TRBJ1-5	TRBV28	few	.	CASSPTGYGNQPQHF	TGTGCCAGCAGTCCAACAGGGTACGGCAATCAGCCCCAGCATTTT
TRBJ2-7	TRBV6-2/TRBV6-3	many	.	CASSYSADEQYF	TGTGCCAGCAGTTACAGTGCCGACGAGCAGTACTTC
TRBJ2-2	TRBV5-1	many	.	CASRPIVSGELFF	TGCGCCAGCAGACCAATAGTTTCCGGGGAGCTGTTTTTT
TRBJ1-1	TRBV29-1	many	.	CSVLYGNSEAFF	TGCAGCGTTCTGTACGGAAACTCTGAAGCTTTCTTT
TRBJ1-1	TRBV3-1	many	.	CASSQDQGTAEAFF	TGTGCCAGCAGCCAAGATCAGGGGACGGCTGAAGCTTTCTTT
TRBJ2-7	TRBV15	.	.	CATSDGQKSYEQYF	TGTGCCACCAGCGATGGACAGAAGTCCTACGAGCAGTACTTC
TRBJ1-2	TRBV6-2/TRBV6-3	many	TRBD1	CASSYFGQGHGYTF	TGTGCCAGCAGTTACTTCGGACAGGGTCATGGCTACACCTTC
TRBJ2-2	TRBV11-1	many	TRBD1	CASSLLQGAVGELFF	TGTGCCAGCAGTTTGTTACAGGGGGCAGTCGGGGAGCTGTTTTTT
TRBJ1-2	TRBV20-1	.	.	CSARGRKDSSYGYTF	TGCAGTGCTAGGGGAAGGAAAGACTCTAGCTATGGCTACACCTTC
TRBJ1-2	TRBV29-1	.	.	CSVATPENNYGYTF	TGCAGCGTCGCTACACCGGAGAATAACTATGGCTACACCTTC
TRBJ2-7	TRBV28	many	.	CATTFTGRLYEQYF	TGTGCCACAACATTCACAGGACGCCTCTACGAGCAGTACTTC
TRBJ2-4	TRBV6-2/TRBV6-3	many	TRBD1	CASSYEGASGYIQYF	TGTGCCAGCAGTTACGAGGGGGCATCAGGGTACATTCAGTACTTC
TRBJ2-5	TRBV6-2/TRBV6-3	many	.	CASSFGTQYF	TGTGCCAGCAGTTTCGGGACCCAGTACTTC
TRBJ1-1	TRBV5-1	many	.	CATREGDTEAFF	TGCGCCACTCGGGAGGGCGACACTGAAGCTTTCTTT
TRBJ2-1	TRBV10-3	.	TRBD2	CAIRDLASGSRVVNEQFF	TGTGCCATCAGGGACCTGGCTAGCGGGAGTAGGGTGGTTAATGAGCAGTTCTTC
TRBJ1-3	TRBV29-1	many	.	CSVELTTGNTIYF	TGCAGCGTTGAATTGACAACTGGAAACACCATATATTTT
TRBJ2-7	TRBV29-1	many	.	CSVVKIQGYEQYF	TGCAGCGTTGTGAAAATCCAGGGCTACGAGCAGTACTTC
TRBJ1-2	TRBV27	many	TRBD1	CASSPRTGSKGYTF	TGTGCCAGCAGTCCCCGGACAGGGAGTAAAGGCTACACCTTC
TRBJ1-2	TRBV3-1	many	.	CASSQLDLPNYGYTF	TGTGCCAGCAGCCAATTGGATCTACCTAACTATGGCTACACCTTC
TRBJ1-5	TRBV6-1	many	.	CASSEGVNQPQHF	TGTGCCAGCAGTGAGGGGGTCAATCAGCCCCAGCATTTT
TRBJ2-7	TRBV7-8	.	TRBD1	CASSFTGTGLYEQYF	TGTGCCAGCAGCTTTACCGGGACAGGACTTTACGAGCAGTACTTC
TRBJ2-5	TRBV6-2/TRBV6-3	many	.	CASSYVWETQYF	TGTGCCAGCAGTTATGTGTGGGAGACCCAGTACTTC
TRBJ1-2	TRBV20-1	.	TRBD1	CSAKPPSGTGGSNYGYTF	TGCAGTGCTAAACCACCCTCTGGGACAGGGGGATCAAACTATGGCTACACCTTC
TRBJ2-7	TRBV27	many	TRBD2	CASRPQPGLPSYEQYF	TGTGCCAGCAGACCACAACCGGGACTACCATCCTACGAGCAGTACTTC
TRBJ2-2	TRBV7-2	many	TRBD2	CASSLAGGGTGELFF	TGTGCCAGCAGTTTAGCGGGAGGAGGCACCGGGGAGCTGTTTTTT
TRBJ1-1	TRBV7-9	.	.	CASSSGRPFEAFF	TGTGCCAGCAGCTCAGGACGTCCTTTTGAAGCTTTCTTT